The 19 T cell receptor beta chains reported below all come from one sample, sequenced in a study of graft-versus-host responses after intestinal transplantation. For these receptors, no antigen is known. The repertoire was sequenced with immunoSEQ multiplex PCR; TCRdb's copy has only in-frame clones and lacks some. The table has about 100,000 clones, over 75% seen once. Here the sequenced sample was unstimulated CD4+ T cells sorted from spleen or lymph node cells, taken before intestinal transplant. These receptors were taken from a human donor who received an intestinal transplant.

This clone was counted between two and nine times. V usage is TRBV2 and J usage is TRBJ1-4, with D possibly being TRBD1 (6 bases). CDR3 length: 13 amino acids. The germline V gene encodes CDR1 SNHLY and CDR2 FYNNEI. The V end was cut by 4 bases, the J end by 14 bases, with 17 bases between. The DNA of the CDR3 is TGTGCCAGCAGTGGGGCAGGGGCCCGAACGCTGTTTTTT. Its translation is CASSGAGARTLFF.

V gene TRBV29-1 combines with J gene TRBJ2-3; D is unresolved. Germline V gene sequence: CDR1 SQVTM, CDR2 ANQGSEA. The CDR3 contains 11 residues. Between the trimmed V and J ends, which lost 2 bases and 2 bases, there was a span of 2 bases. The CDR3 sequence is CSVEYTDTQYF. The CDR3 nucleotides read TGCAGCGTTGAATACACAGATACGCAGTATTTT.

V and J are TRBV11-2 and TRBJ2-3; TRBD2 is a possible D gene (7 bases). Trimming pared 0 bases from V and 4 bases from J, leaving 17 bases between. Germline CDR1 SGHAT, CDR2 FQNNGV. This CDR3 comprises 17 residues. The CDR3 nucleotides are TGTGCCAGCAGCTTAGATCGGGGAGGGGGGGCAGCAGATACGCAGTATTTT. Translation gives CASSLDRGGGAADTQYF. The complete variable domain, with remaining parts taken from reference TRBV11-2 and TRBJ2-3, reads EAGVAQSPRYKIIEKRQSVAFWCNPISGHATLYWYQQILGQGPKLLIQFQNNGVVDDSQLPKDRFSAERLKGVDSTLKIQPAKLEDSAVYLCASSLDRGGGAADTQYFGPGTRLTVL.

In DNA form, the CDR3 reads TGTGCCAGTATTGGGGGGCCCGGCAAAAACATTCAGTACTTC. Its protein is CASIGGPGKNIQYF. V and J are TRBV19 and TRBJ2-4; TRBD1 or TRBD2 may be the D gene (6 bases each). CDR3 length: 14 amino acids. Germline loops: CDR1 LNHDA, CDR2 SQIVND (reference sequence). V dropped 7 bases and J dropped 3 bases, with 13 bases sitting between them.

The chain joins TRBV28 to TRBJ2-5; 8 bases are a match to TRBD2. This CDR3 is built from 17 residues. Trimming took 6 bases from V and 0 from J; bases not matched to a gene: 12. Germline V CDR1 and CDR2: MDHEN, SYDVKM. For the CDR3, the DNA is TGTGCCAGCAGCCCCCCGGGGGGGCGGAACAACCAAGAGACCCAGTACTTC. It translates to CASSPPGGRNNQETQYF.

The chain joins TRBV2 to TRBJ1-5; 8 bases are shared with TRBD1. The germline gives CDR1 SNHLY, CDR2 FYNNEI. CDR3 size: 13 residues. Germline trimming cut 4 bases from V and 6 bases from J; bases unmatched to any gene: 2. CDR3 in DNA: TGTGCCAGCAGTGGACAGGGGTTTCAGCCCCAGCATTTT. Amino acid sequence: CASSGQGFQPQHF.

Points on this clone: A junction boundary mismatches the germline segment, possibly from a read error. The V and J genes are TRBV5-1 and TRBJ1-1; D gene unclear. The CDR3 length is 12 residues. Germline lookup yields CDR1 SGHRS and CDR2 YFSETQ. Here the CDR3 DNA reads TGTGCCAGCACCTTTGAACGTACTGAAGCTTTCTTT. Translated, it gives CASTFERTEAFF.

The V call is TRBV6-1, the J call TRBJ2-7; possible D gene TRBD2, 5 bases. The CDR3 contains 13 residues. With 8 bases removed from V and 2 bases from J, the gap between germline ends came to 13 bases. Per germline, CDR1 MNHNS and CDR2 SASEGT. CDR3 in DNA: TGTGCCAGCTCGCGGGCAGGTCCCTACGAGCAGTACTTC. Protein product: CASSRAGPYEQYF.

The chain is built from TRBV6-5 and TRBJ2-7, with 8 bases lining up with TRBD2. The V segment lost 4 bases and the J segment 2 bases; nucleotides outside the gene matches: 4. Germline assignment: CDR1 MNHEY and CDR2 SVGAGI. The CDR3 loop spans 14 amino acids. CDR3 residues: CASSFGRAPYEQYF. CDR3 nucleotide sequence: TGTGCCAGCAGTTTCGGGAGGGCCCCCTACGAGCAGTACTTC.

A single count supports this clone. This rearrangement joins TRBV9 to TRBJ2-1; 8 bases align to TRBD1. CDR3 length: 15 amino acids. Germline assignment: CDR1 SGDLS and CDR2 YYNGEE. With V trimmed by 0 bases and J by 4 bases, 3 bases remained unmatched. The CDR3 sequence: CASSVDWDRYNEQFF. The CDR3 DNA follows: TGTGCCAGCAGCGTAGATTGGGACAGGTACAATGAGCAGTTCTTC.

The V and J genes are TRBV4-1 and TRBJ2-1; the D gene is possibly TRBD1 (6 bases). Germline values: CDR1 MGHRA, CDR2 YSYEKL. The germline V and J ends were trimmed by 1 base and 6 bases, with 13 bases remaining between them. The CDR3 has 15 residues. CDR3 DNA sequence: TGCGCCAGCAGCCAAGGAAGGACAGAGGCCAATGAGCAGTTCTTC. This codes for CASSQGRTEANEQFF.

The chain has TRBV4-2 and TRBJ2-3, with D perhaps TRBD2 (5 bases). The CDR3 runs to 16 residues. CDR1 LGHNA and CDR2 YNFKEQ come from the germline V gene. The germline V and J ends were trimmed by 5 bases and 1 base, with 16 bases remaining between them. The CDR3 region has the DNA TGTGCCAGCAGCTATAGAGCGGAGAGGGGCACAGATACGCAGTATTTT. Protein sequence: CASSYRAERGTDTQYF.

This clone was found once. The CDR3 DNA sequence: TGTGCCAGCAGCCGGTCGGGACTTATCTACGAGCAGTACTTC. This translates into CASSRSGLIYEQYF. This chain connects TRBV7-9 to TRBJ2-7; tentatively, D is TRBD2 (6 bases). This CDR3 region has 14 residues. From germline, CDR1 is SEHNR and CDR2 FQNEAQ (reference sequence). Trimming removed 5 bases from V and 3 bases from J, with 14 bases in between.

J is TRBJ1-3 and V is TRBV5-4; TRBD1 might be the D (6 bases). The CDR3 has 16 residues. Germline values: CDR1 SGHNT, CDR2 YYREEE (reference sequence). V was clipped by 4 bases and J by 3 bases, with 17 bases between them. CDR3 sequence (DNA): TGTGCCAGCAGCACTCTACAGGGAGACGGTGGAAACACCATATATTTT. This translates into CASSTLQGDGGNTIYF. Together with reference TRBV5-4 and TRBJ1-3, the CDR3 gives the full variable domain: ETGVTQSPTHLIKTRGQQVTLRCSSQSGHNTVSWYQQALGQGPQFIFQYYREEENGRGNFPPRFSGLQFPNYSSELNVNALELDDSALYLCASSTLQGDGGNTIYFGEGSWLTVV.

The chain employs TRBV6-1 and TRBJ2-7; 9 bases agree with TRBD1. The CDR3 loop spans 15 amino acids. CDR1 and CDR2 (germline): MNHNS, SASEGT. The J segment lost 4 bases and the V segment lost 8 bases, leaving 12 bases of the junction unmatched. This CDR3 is CASALFGQGLYEQYF. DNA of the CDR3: TGTGCCAGCGCGCTTTTTGGACAGGGGTTATACGAGCAGTACTTC.

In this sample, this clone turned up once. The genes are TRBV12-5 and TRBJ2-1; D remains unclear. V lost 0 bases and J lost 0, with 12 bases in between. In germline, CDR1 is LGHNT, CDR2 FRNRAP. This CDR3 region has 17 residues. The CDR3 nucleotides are TGTGCTAGTGGTTTGGTACGAGGCCCTAGCTCCTACAATGAGCAGTTCTTC. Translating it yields CASGLVRGPSSYNEQFF.

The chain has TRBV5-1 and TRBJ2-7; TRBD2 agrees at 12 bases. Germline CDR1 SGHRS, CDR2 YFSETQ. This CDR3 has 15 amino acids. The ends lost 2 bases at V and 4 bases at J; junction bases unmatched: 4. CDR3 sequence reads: CASSFLAGGGYEQYF. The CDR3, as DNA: TGCGCCAGCAGCTTCCTAGCGGGAGGGGGTTACGAGCAGTACTTC.

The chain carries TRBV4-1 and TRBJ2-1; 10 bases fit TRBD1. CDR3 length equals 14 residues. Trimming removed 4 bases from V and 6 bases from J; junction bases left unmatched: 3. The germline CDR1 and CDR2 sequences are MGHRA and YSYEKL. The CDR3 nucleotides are TGCGCCAGCAGCCGGGGGACAGGGGTCAATGAGCAGTTCTTC. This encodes CASSRGTGVNEQFF.

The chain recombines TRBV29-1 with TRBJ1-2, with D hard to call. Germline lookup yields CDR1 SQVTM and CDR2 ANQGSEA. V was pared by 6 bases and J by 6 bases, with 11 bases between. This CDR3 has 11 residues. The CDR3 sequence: CSVLGFNGYTF. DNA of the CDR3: TGCAGCGTGCTTGGGTTTAATGGCTACACCTTC.